Included here is one T cell receptor beta chain sequence, with context. Its antigen is not known. The sample originates from a study of T cells expressing NK-cell markers. General study results and limits: Among CD8+ T cells from several donors, dominant NKG2C+ clonotypes accounted for roughly 1.0-7.0%.

The CDR3 loop spans 16 amino acids. TCRdb reanalyzed the 5' RACE reads and collapses them to one entry per CDR3 protein, without DNA. There are 300,000 or so distinct CDR3 sequences in the sample, with more than 3.5% held by the top ten. Specimen: blood T cells: a sorted CD56 or NKG2C T cell subset, CD4+ or CD8+ T cells, or bulk PBMC T cells (not recorded which). This chain joins TRBV21-1 and TRBJ2-7; TCRdb selects TRBD2, and the lack of DNA leaves this call unchecked. TRBV21-1 is a pseudogene locus. The receptor comes from a woman between 18 and 69 years old in good health. The CDR3 is CASSLGLAGDPYEQYF.